The T cell receptor (beta chain) described here comes from a study of cytomegalovirus exposure and HLA in healthy donors. Study context: A later analysis reported the 120 or so validation repertoires used the same platform as the roughly 700 first-cohort repertoires. Findings of the study overall: Through in vitro validation, three CMV-associated chains were shown to be specific for CMV antigens. First-cohort TCR clusters were later found to tend to co-occur in the roughly 110 validation repertoires. Cytomegalovirus association was assigned to more than 150 TCR beta chains.

Comments on this clone: Its antigen is still unknown.

Assay used: immunoSEQ multiplex PCR; TCRdb lists only in-frame clones, some missing. Of about 140,000 clones listed, 80% to 90% are singletons. Per germline, CDR1 MNHEY and CDR2 SMNVEV (reference sequence). The CDR3 consists of 12 residues. Trimming left V 5 bases short and J 9 bases short, with 11 bases between. V and J are TRBV27 and TRBJ1-5, with D uncertain. The sequencing input was PBMCs. The source of this sequence is a young man in good health and CMV-seronegative. The CDR3, as DNA: TGTGCCAGCAGTCTCGGGCGGGGGCCCCAGCATTTT. This codes for CASSLGRGPQHF.